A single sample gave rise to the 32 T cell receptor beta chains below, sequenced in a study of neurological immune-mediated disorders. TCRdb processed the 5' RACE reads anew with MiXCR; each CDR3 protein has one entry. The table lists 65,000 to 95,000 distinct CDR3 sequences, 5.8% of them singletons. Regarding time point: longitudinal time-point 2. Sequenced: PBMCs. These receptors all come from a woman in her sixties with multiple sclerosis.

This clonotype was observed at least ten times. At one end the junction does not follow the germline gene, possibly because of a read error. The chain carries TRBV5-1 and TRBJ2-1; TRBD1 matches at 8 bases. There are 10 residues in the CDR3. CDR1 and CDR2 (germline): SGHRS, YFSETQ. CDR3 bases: TGCGCCAGGGAGTCCACGGGGACAGGTTTC. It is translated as CARESTGTGF.

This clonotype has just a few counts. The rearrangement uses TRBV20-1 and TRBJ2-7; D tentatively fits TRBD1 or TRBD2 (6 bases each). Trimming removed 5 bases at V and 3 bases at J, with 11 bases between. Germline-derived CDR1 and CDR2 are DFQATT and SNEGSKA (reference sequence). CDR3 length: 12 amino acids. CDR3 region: CSAWGALYEQYF. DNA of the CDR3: TGCAGTGCTTGGGGGGCCCTCTACGAGCAGTACTTC.

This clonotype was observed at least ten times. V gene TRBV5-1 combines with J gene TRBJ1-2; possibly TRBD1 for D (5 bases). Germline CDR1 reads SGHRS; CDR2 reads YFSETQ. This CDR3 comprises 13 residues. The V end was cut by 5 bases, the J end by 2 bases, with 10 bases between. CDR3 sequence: CASSRDQNYGYTF. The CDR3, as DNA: TGCGCCAGCAGTCGGGACCAGAACTATGGCTACACCTTC.

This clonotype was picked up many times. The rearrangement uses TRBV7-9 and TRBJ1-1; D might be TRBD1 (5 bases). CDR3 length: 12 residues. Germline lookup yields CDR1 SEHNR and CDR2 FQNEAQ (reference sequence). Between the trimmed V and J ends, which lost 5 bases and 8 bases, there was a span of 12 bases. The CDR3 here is CASSPGGEEAFF. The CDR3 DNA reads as TGTGCCAGCAGCCCCGGGGGGGAGGAAGCTTTCTTT.

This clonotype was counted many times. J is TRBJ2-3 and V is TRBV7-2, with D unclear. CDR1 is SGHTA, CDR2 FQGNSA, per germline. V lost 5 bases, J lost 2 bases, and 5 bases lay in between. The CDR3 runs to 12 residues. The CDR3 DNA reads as TGTGCCAGCAGCCTGTACACAGATACGCAGTATTTT. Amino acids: CASSLYTDTQYF. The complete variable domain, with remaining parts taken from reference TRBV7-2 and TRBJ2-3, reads GAGVSQSPSNKVTEKGKDVELRCDPISGHTALYWYRQSLGQGLEFLIYFQGNSAPDKSGLPSDRFSAERTGGSVSTLTIQRTQQEDSAVYLCASSLYTDTQYFGPGTRLTVL.

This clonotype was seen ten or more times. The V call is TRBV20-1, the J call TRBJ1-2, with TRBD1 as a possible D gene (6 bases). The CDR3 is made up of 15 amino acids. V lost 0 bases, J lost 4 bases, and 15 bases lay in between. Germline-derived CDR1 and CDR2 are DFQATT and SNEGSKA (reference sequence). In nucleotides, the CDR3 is TGCAGTGCTAGAGATCGTTACAGGGTTTCCTATGGCTACACCTTC. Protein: CSARDRYRVSYGYTF.

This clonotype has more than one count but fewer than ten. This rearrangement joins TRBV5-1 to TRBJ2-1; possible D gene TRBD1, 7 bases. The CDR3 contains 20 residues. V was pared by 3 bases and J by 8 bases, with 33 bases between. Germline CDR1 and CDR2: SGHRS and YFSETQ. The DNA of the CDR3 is TGCGCCAGCAGCTATGGGACAGCCATAACTAGCAACCCAAGTGGACATGAGCAGTTCTTC. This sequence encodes CASSYGTAITSNPSGHEQFF.

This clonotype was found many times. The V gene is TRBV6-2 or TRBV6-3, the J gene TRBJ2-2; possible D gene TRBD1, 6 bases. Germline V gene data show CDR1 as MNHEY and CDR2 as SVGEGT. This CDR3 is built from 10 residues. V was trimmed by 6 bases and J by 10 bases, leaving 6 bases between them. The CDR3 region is CASRGQELFF. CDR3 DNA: TGTGCCAGCAGGGGACAGGAGCTGTTTTTT.

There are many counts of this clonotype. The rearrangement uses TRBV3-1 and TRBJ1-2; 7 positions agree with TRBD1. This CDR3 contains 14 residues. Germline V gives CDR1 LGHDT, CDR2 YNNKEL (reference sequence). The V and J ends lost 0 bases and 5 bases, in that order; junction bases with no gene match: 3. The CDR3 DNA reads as TGTGCCAGCAGCCAAGAGGGGACAGCGTATGGCTACACCTTC. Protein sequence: CASSQEGTAYGYTF.

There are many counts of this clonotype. CDR3 sequence: CASSGLTSGGTDTQYF. The CDR3 DNA reads as TGCGCCAGCAGCGGGCTGACTAGCGGAGGCACAGATACGCAGTATTTT. The chain links TRBV5-1 to TRBJ2-3, with 9 nucleotides matching TRBD2. Germline V gene data show CDR1 as SGHRS and CDR2 as YFSETQ. The junction had 7 bases not matched to a gene; V was cut back by 4 bases and J by 1 base. The CDR3 has 16 residues.

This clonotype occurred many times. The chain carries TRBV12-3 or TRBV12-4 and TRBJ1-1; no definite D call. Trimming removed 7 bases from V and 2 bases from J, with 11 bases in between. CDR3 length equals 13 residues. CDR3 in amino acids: CASTQAANTEAFF. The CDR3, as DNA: TGTGCCAGCACTCAGGCGGCAAACACTGAAGCTTTCTTT.

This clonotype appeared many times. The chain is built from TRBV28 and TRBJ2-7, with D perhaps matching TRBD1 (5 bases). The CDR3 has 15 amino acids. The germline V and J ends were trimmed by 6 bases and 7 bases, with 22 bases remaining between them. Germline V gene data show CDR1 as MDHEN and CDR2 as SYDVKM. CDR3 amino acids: CASSYSTGPQGEQYF. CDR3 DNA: TGTGCCAGCAGCTACTCCACGGGTCCCCAGGGAGAGCAGTACTTC.

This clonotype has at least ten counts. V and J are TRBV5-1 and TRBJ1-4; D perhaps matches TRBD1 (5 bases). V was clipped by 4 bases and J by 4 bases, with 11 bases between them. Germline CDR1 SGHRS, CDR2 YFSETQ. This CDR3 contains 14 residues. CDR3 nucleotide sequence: TGCGCCAGCAGCGGTGACAGCCATAATGAAAAACTGTTTTTT. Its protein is CASSGDSHNEKLFF.

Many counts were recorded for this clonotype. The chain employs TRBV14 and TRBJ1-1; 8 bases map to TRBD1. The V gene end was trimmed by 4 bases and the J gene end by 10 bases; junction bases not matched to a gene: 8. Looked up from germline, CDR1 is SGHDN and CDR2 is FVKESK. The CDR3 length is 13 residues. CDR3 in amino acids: CASSRKQTGVAFF. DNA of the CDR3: TGTGCCAGCAGCCGGAAACAGACAGGGGTAGCTTTCTTT.

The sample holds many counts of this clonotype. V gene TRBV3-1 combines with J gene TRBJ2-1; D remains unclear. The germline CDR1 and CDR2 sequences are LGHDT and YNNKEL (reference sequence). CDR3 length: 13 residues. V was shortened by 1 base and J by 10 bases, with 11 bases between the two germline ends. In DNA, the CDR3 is TGTGCCAGCAGCCAAGCGGGTCCCTTGGAGCAGTTCTTC. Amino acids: CASSQAGPLEQFF.

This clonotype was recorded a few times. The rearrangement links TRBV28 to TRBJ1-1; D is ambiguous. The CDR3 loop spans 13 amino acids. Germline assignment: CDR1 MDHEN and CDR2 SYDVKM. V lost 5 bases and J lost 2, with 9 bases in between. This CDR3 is CASSPSPNTEAFF. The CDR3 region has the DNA TGTGCCAGCAGTCCCAGCCCAAACACTGAAGCTTTCTTT.

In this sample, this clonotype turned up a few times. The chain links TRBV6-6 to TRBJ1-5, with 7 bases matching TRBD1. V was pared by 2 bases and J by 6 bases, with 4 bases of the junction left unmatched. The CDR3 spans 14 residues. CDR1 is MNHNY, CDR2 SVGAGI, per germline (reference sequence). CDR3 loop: CASSYMTGTQPQHF. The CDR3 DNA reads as TGTGCCAGCAGTTACATGACAGGGACTCAGCCCCAGCATTTT.

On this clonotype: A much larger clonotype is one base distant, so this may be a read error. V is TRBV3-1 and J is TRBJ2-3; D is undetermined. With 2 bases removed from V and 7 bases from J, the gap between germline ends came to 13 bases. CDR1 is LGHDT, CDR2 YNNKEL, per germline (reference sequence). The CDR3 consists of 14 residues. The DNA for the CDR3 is TGTGCCAGCAGCCAACCCCTCTCCCGGTATACGCAGTATTTT. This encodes CASSQPLSRYTQYF.

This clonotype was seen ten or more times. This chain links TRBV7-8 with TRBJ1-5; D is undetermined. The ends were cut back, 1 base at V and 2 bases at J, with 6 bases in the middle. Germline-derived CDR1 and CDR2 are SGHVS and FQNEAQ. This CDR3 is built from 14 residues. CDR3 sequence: CASSLVPGNQPQHF. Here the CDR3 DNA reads TGTGCCAGCAGCTTAGTTCCGGGCAATCAGCCCCAGCATTTT.

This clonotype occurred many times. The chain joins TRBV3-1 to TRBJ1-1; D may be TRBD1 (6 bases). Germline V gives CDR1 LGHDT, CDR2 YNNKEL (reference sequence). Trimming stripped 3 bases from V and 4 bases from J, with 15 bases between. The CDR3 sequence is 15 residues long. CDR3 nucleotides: TGTGCCAGCAGCCAGCCTGTTCGGGGGCTCACTGAAGCTTTCTTT. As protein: CASSQPVRGLTEAFF.

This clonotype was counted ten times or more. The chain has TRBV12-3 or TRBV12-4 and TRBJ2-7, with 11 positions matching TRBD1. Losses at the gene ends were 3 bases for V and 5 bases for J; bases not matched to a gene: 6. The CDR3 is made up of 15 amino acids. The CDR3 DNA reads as TGTGCCAGCAGTTTCCTGGGGACAGGGGGTAACGAGCAGTACTTC. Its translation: CASSFLGTGGNEQYF.

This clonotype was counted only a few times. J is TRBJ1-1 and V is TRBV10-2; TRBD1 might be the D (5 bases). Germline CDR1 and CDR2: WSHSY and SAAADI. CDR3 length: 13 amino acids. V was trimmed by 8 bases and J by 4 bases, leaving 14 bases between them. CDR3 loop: CASDKGFRTEAFF. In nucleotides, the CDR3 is TGCGCCAGCGACAAGGGGTTTCGCACTGAAGCTTTCTTT.

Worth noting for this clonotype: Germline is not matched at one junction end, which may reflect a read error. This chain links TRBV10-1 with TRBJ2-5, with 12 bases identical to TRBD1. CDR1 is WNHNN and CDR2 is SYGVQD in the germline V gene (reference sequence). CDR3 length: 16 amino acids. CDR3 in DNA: TGCGCCAGCAGTGATCCGGGACAGGGGGCTGTAGAGACCAAGTACTTC. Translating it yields CASSDPGQGAVETKYF.

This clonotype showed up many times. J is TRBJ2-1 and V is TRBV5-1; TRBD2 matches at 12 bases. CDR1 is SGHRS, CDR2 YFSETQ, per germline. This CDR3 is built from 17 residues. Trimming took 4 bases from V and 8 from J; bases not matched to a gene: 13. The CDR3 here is CASSALASGGAGDEQFF. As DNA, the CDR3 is TGCGCCAGCAGCGCCTTAGCTAGCGGGGGGGCCGGAGATGAGCAGTTCTTC.

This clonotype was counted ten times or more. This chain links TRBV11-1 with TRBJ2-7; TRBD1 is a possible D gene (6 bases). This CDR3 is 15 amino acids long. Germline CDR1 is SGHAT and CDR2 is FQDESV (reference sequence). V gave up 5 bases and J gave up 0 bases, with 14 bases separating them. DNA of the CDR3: TGTGCCAGCAGCCTCAGACAGGACAGCTCCTACGAGCAGTACTTC. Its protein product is CASSLRQDSSYEQYF.

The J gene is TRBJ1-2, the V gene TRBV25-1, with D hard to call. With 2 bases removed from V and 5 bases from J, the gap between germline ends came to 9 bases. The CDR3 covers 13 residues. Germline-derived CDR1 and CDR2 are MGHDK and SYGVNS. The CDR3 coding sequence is TGTGCCAGCAGTGAAAGCCGGGCTTATGGCTACACCTTC. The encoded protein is CASSESRAYGYTF.

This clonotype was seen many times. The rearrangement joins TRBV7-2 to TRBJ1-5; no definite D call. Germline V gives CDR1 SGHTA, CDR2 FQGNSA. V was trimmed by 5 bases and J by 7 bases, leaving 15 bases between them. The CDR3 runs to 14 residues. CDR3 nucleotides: TGTGCCAGCAGCGTAGACTCCGGGGTGCAGCCCCAGCATTTT. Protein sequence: CASSVDSGVQPQHF. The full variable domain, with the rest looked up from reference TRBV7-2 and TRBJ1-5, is GAGVSQSPSNKVTEKGKDVELRCDPISGHTALYWYRQSLGQGLEFLIYFQGNSAPDKSGLPSDRFSAERTGGSVSTLTIQRTQQEDSAVYLCASSVDSGVQPQHFGDGTRLSIL.

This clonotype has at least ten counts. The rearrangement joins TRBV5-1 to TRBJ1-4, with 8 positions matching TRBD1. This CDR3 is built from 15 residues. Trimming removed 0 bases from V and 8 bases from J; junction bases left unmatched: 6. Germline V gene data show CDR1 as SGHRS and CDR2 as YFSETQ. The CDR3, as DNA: TGCGCCAGCAGCTTGGGACAGGGGTCTTCGGAAAAACTGTTTTTT. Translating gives CASSLGQGSSEKLFF.

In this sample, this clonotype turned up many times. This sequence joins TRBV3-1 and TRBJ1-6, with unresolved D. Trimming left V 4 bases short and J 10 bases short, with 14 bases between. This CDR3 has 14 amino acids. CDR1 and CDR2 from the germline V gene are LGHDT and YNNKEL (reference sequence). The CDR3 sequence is CASSRMTLRSPLHF. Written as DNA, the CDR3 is TGTGCCAGCAGCCGCATGACTCTGAGATCACCCCTCCACTTT.

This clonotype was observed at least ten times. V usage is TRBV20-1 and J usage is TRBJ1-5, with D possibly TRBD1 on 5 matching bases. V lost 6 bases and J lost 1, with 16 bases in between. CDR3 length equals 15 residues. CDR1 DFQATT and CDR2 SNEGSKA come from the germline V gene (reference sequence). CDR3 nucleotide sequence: TGCAGTGCCCAGAGGAGCAGGGCGAGCAATCAGCCCCAGCATTTT. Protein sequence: CSAQRSRASNQPQHF.

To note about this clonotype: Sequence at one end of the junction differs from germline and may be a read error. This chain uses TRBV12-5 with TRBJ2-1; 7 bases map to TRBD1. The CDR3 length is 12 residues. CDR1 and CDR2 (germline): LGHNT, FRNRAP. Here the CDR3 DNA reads TGTGTTAGTGGCATGACAGGGAATGAGCAGTTCTTC. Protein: CVSGMTGNEQFF.

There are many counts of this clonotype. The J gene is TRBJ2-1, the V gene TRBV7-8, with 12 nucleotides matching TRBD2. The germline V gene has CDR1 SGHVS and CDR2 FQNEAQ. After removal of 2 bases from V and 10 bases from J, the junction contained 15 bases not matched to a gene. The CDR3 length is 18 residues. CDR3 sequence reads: CASSLWFGSSGGAGEQFF. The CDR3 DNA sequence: TGTGCCAGCAGCTTATGGTTCGGCTCTAGCGGGGGGGCCGGGGAGCAGTTCTTC.